The 27 T cell receptor beta chains reported below all come from one sample, sequenced in a study of beta chain features in type 1 diabetes. General observations from the study: All four CD4+ subsets of Type 1 diabetes patients contained TCRB CDR3s that were moderately but significantly shorter.

These receptors have no identified antigens. The whole isolated RNA underwent reverse transcription, so sequencing captured expressed TCRB transcripts. Clones were read by immunoSEQ multiplex PCR, and TCRdb kept only the in-frame ones, dropping some. The table has 130,000 to 150,000 clones, about 12% seen once. Sequencing was carried out using central memory CD4+ T cells from blood. The receptors were gathered from a man aged 18-30 years with type 1 diabetes.

In this sample, this clone turned up a few times. The chain links TRBV9 to TRBJ1-1; no reliable D call. With 0 bases removed from V and 3 bases from J, the gap between germline ends came to 6 bases. The CDR3 runs 13 residues. Germline CDR1 is SGDLS and CDR2 is YYNGEE. The CDR3 DNA reads TGTGCCAGCAGCGTAGTTCTGGACACTGAAGCTTTCTTT. This sequence encodes CASSVVLDTEAFF.

J is TRBJ1-5 and V is TRBV7-9, with 7 bases aligning to TRBD1. V lost 7 bases and J lost 6; bases outside the gene matches: 6. From germline, CDR1 is SEHNR and CDR2 FQNEAQ (reference sequence). CDR3 length: 13 amino acids. CDR3 DNA sequence: TGTGCCAGCACCGCAGGGGGGGTTCAGCCCCAGCATTTT. This sequence encodes CASTAGGVQPQHF.

The CDR3, as DNA: TGTGCCAGCAGCCAAGATTACGGGCGGGGGCGCGACTATAATTCACCCCTCCACTTT. Translation gives CASSQDYGRGRDYNSPLHF. This chain links TRBV4-2 with TRBJ1-6; D is perhaps TRBD1 (6 bases). The CDR3 runs to 19 residues. The germline CDR1 and CDR2 sequences are LGHNA and YNFKEQ. V was clipped by 0 bases and J by 3 bases, with 18 bases between them.

The V and J genes are TRBV28 and TRBJ1-3; TRBD1 might be the D (6 bases). CDR3 length: 15 amino acids. V was trimmed by 8 bases and J by 0 bases, leaving 14 bases between them. Germline CDR1 MDHEN, CDR2 SYDVKM. The DNA of the CDR3 is TGTGCCAGCGGAGACGGGGGGCGCTCTGGAAACACCATATATTTT. Translated: CASGDGGRSGNTIYF.

The chain recombines TRBV21-1 with TRBJ2-5; the table's TRBD1 call for D was not verified on the DNA. The DNA end lines up better with TRBJ2-7; the J call may be wrong. TRBV21-1 is a known pseudogene. The CDR3 runs to 13 residues. The chain's CDR3 is CASSKGQLYEQYF. The DNA for the CDR3 is TGTGCCAGCAGCAAGGGACAGTTGTACGAGCAGTACTTC.

V usage is TRBV9 and J usage is TRBJ2-7, with 7 bases aligning to TRBD1. The germline gives CDR1 SGDLS, CDR2 YYNGEE. Trimming at V came to 0 bases and at J to 0 bases, leaving 3 bases not matched to a gene. CDR3 size: 15 residues. In DNA form, the CDR3 reads TGTGCCAGCAGCGTAGAACAGGGGTTCTCCTACGAGCAGTACTTC. Its protein product is CASSVEQGFSYEQYF.

The chain carries TRBV29-1 and TRBJ1-5; no definite D call. The germline V gene encodes CDR1 SQVTM and CDR2 ANQGSEA. Trimming removed 4 bases from V and 4 bases from J, with 11 bases in between. This CDR3 contains 13 residues. This CDR3 reads CSVVWAANQPQHF. Written as DNA, the CDR3 is TGCAGCGTTGTCTGGGCAGCTAATCAGCCCCAGCATTTT.

In this sample, this clone turned up a few times. The V gene is TRBV2, the J gene TRBJ2-5; D gene uncertain. Germline V gene data show CDR1 as SNHLY and CDR2 as FYNNEI. Deletions cut 7 bases from V and 1 base from J, with 10 bases between. The CDR3 sequence is 13 residues long. The CDR3: CASMARLQETQYF. In DNA form, the CDR3 reads TGTGCCAGCATGGCGCGACTCCAAGAGACCCAGTACTTC.

The CDR3 region is CASIKGQNWNTEAFF. CDR3 DNA: TGTGCCAGCATTAAAGGACAGAATTGGAACACTGAAGCTTTCTTT. The J gene is TRBJ1-1, the V gene TRBV19, with a tentative D call TRBD1 (6 bases). Germline V gene data show CDR1 as LNHDA and CDR2 as SQIVND (reference sequence). The CDR3 is made up of 15 amino acids. V lost 9 bases and J lost 1, with 18 bases in between.

This sequence joins TRBV7-2 and TRBJ2-7; D is tentatively TRBD1 or TRBD2 (5 bases each). This CDR3 is 13 amino acids long. Germline CDR1 reads SGHTA; CDR2 reads FQGNSA. Trimming left V 5 bases short and J 3 bases short, with 11 bases between. This CDR3 is CASSSGHLYEQYF. As DNA, the CDR3 is TGTGCCAGCAGCAGCGGACACCTCTACGAGCAGTACTTC.

This clone was picked up a small number of times. With a much larger clone just one base away, this may be a read error. This chain links TRBV7-6 with TRBJ2-7; D may be TRBD1 or TRBD2 (5 bases each). The CDR3 has 11 residues. Germline V gives CDR1 SGHVS, CDR2 FNYEAQ. V lost 5 bases and J 6 bases, leaving 8 bases between the germline ends. CDR3 sequence (DNA): TGTGCCAGCAGCAATGGGGGCGAGCAGTACTTC. Residues: CASSNGGEQYF.

The chain has TRBV7-8 and TRBJ1-2, with D tentatively TRBD1 (5 bases). CDR1 SGHVS and CDR2 FQNEAQ come from the germline V gene. V was pared by 0 bases and J by 8 bases, with 10 bases between. This CDR3 has 13 amino acids. The CDR3, as DNA: TGTGCCAGCAGCTTAGCCTCCCAGGGCGGCTACACCTTC. This sequence encodes CASSLASQGGYTF.

In this sample, this clone turned up many times. V usage is TRBV14 and J usage is TRBJ1-2, with no clear D. V lost 2 bases to trimming and J lost 2 bases, with 6 bases between them. The CDR3 covers 13 residues. Germline CDR1 is SGHDN and CDR2 is FVKESK. In nucleotides, the CDR3 is TGTGCCAGCAGCCAAATGGGCAACTATGGCTACACCTTC. Translating it yields CASSQMGNYGYTF.

A remark on this clone: Other DNA sequences from this sample encode an identical CDR3 as well. The chain's CDR3 is CASSSRDRYNEQFF. In DNA, the CDR3 is TGTGCCAGCAGTTCTCGGGACAGATACAATGAGCAGTTCTTC. The chain recombines TRBV6-5 with TRBJ2-1; TRBD1 aligns across 7 bases. The germline V gene encodes CDR1 MNHEY and CDR2 SVGAGI. CDR3 length: 14 residues. The V gene end was trimmed by 4 bases and the J gene end by 4 bases; junction bases not matched to a gene: 4.

V gene TRBV7-6 combines with J gene TRBJ2-5; a weak D match, TRBD1 (6 bases). Trimming left V 4 bases short and J 4 bases short, with 10 bases between. CDR3 length: 13 residues. The germline CDR1 and CDR2 sequences are SGHVS and FNYEAQ. As DNA, the CDR3 is TGTGCCAGCAGCTCCGGACAGATAGAGACCCAGTACTTC. Translation: CASSSGQIETQYF.

This clone was counted ten times or more. The rearrangement joins TRBV7-2 to TRBJ2-1, with 10 bases aligning to TRBD2. Germline V gene sequence: CDR1 SGHTA, CDR2 FQGNSA. Unmatched junction bases numbered 4, after V lost 5 bases and J lost 3 bases. The CDR3 is 15 residues long. This CDR3 reads CASSRSGGLYNEQFF. CDR3 DNA: TGTGCCAGCAGCCGTAGCGGGGGGCTCTACAATGAGCAGTTCTTC.

This clone has only a few counts. The V call is TRBV5-1, the J call TRBJ2-1; D is perhaps TRBD2 (6 bases). Trimming took off 5 bases at V and 8 bases at J, with 8 bases between the two ends. The CDR3 consists of 11 residues. The germline CDR1 and CDR2 sequences are SGHRS and YFSETQ. The CDR3, as DNA: TGCGCCAGCAGGGGCGGGGATGAGCAGTTCTTC. This translates into CASRGGDEQFF.

This clone was seen a handful of times. The chain joins TRBV7-2 to TRBJ2-5; D is unresolved. This CDR3 contains 11 residues. V was cut by 4 bases and J by 4 bases, with 4 bases left in between. CDR1 and CDR2 from the germline V gene are SGHTA and FQGNSA. In DNA, the CDR3 is TGTGCCAGCAGCTCCACAGAGACCCAGTACTTC. Residues: CASSSTETQYF.

The chain joins TRBV7-2 to TRBJ1-5; 7 bases are a match to TRBD1. Per the germline V gene, CDR1 is SGHTA and CDR2 is FQGNSA. The CDR3 contains 15 residues. V dropped 5 bases and J dropped 3; count of bases not matched to a gene: 7. CDR3 bases: TGTGCCAGCAGCCTACAGGGGAGCGACAATCAGCCCCAGCATTTT. Encoded protein: CASSLQGSDNQPQHF.

V gene TRBV14 combines with J gene TRBJ1-1; no reliable D call. V lost 4 bases, J lost 0 bases, and 6 bases lay in between. The germline V gene has CDR1 SGHDN and CDR2 FVKESK. There are 13 residues in the CDR3. CDR3 in amino acids: CASSRSLNTEAFF. The CDR3 DNA reads as TGTGCCAGCAGCCGGAGTTTGAACACTGAAGCTTTCTTT.

This clone was observed a few times. The chain couples TRBV5-1 to TRBJ2-5; possibly TRBD1 or TRBD2 for D (5 bases each). Trimming left V 4 bases short and J 2 bases short, with 12 bases between. The CDR3 extends over 14 amino acids. Germline assignment: CDR1 SGHRS and CDR2 YFSETQ. CDR3 sequence: CASSPRDPQETQYF. In DNA, the CDR3 is TGCGCCAGCAGCCCCCGGGACCCTCAAGAGACCCAGTACTTC.

The rearrangement joins TRBV18 to TRBJ1-2; possible D gene TRBD1, 5 bases. This CDR3 region has 15 residues. Germline-derived CDR1 and CDR2 are KGHSH and LQKENI. Trimming removed 6 bases at V and 0 bases at J, with 14 bases between. CDR3 loop: CASSGDLSTNYGYTF. The CDR3 DNA sequence: TGTGCCAGCTCCGGGGACCTTTCTACTAACTATGGCTACACCTTC.

There are a few counts of this clone. V and J are TRBV30 and TRBJ1-1; no firm D call. V was trimmed by 2 bases and J by 1 base, leaving 11 bases between them. Germline V gives CDR1 GTSNPN, CDR2 SVGIG (reference sequence). The length of the CDR3 is 14 residues. This chain's CDR3 is CAWSFGEQNTEAFF. CDR3 nucleotide sequence: TGTGCCTGGAGTTTTGGAGAGCAGAACACTGAAGCTTTCTTT. Supplemented by reference TRBV30 and TRBJ1-1, the full variable domain reads SQTIHQWPATLVQPVGSPLSLECTVEGTSNPNLYWYRQAAGRGLQLLFYSVGIGQISSEVPQNLSASRPQDRQFILSSKKLLLSDSGFYLCAWSFGEQNTEAFFGQGTRLTVV.

The rearrangement joins TRBV4-1 to TRBJ1-5, with TRBD1 matching 10 bases. CDR1 and CDR2 (germline): MGHRA, YSYEKL. V trimming: 1 base; J trimming: 3 bases; junction bases outside the gene matches: 3. The length of the CDR3 is 16 residues. This chain's CDR3 is CASSQVTGGYNQPQHF. Here the CDR3 DNA reads TGCGCCAGCAGCCAAGTGACAGGGGGCTACAATCAGCCCCAGCATTTT.

The chain recombines TRBV30 with TRBJ2-3, with TRBD2 matching 7 bases. V gave up 3 bases and J gave up 9 bases; unmatched junction bases: 3. The length of the CDR3 is 11 residues. Germline values: CDR1 GTSNPN, CDR2 SVGIG (reference sequence). CDR3 DNA sequence: TGTGCCTGGAGATCCGGGGGGACGCAGTATTTT. It encodes CAWRSGGTQYF. Together with reference TRBV30 and TRBJ2-3, the CDR3 gives the full variable domain: SQTIHQWPATLVQPVGSPLSLECTVEGTSNPNLYWYRQAAGRGLQLLFYSVGIGQISSEVPQNLSASRPQDRQFILSSKKLLLSDSGFYLCAWRSGGTQYFGPGTRLTVL.

The V and J genes are TRBV7-6 and TRBJ2-2, with no clear D. Germline V lookup: CDR1 SGHVS, CDR2 FNYEAQ. The V end lost 0 bases, the J end lost 0 bases, and 14 bases lay between the germline ends. The CDR3 loop spans 18 amino acids. In DNA, the CDR3 is TGTGCCAGCAGCTTAGCCCTGGTGTGGGGATCGAACACCGGGGAGCTGTTTTTT. Its translation is CASSLALVWGSNTGELFF.

This clone has a handful of counts. This sequence joins TRBV4-1 and TRBJ2-5; unclear D gene. In germline, CDR1 is MGHRA, CDR2 YSYEKL. The CDR3 runs 16 residues. Trimming pared 0 bases from V and 1 base from J, leaving 12 bases between. CDR3 amino acids: CASSQDPLQFQETQYF. CDR3 DNA: TGCGCCAGCAGCCAAGATCCCCTGCAGTTCCAAGAGACCCAGTACTTC.